These 16 T cell receptor beta chains originate from one sample sequenced in a study of blood T cell repertoires in COVID-19. Repertoires were generated with immunoSEQ multiplex PCR, while TCRdb's copy carries only in-frame clones and drops some. This table holds approximately 20,000 clones, 89% found once. Sequencing input: peripheral blood. The receptors shown here come from a human donor with active COVID-19. The donor label of this sample is uncertain.

The V call is TRBV9, the J call TRBJ2-7; 12 nucleotides align to TRBD2. CDR1 is SGDLS, CDR2 YYNGEE, per germline. The V gene end was trimmed by 4 bases and the J gene end by 0 bases; junction bases not matched to a gene: 8. The CDR3 is 17 amino acids. The CDR3 here is CASSLGLAGSSSYEQYF. DNA of the CDR3: TGTGCCAGCAGCCTCGGACTAGCGGGAAGTTCCTCCTACGAGCAGTACTTC.

J is TRBJ2-1 and V is TRBV5-1, with 13 bases identical to TRBD2. CDR1 is SGHRS and CDR2 is YFSETQ in the germline V gene. The ends lost 5 bases at V and 1 base at J; junction bases unmatched: 0. The CDR3 has 15 residues. For the CDR3, the DNA is TGCGCCAGCAGACTAGCGGGGGGGTCCTACAATGAGCAGTTCTTC. This gives the protein CASRLAGGSYNEQFF.

The chain joins TRBV27 to TRBJ2-3; D gene unclear. Germline-derived CDR1 and CDR2 are MNHEY and SMNVEV (reference sequence). The CDR3 length is 13 residues. V gave up 4 bases and J gave up 0 bases, with 5 bases separating them. The CDR3 DNA is TGTGCCAGCAGTTCACAAAGCACAGATACGCAGTATTTT. It yields the protein CASSSQSTDTQYF.

The rearrangement uses TRBV7-6 and TRBJ2-5; D may be TRBD2 (6 bases). Germline CDR1 reads SGHVS; CDR2 reads FNYEAQ. The CDR3 extends over 13 amino acids. The germline V and J ends were trimmed by 8 bases and 1 base, with 11 bases remaining between them. The CDR3 DNA sequence: TGTGCCAGCGGGGACTGGGGCCAAGAGACCCAGTACTTC. As protein: CASGDWGQETQYF.

Here the CDR3 reads CASSLILGYTF. For the CDR3, the DNA is TGTGCCAGCAGCTTAATACTGGGCTACACCTTC. J is TRBJ1-2 and V is TRBV7-2, with D uncertain. CDR3 length: 11 residues. Trimming removed 2 bases from V and 8 bases from J, with 6 bases in between. The germline gives CDR1 SGHTA, CDR2 FQGNSA.

The chain has TRBV2 and TRBJ1-2, with 7 bases that match TRBD1. Per the germline V gene, CDR1 is SNHLY and CDR2 is FYNNEI. V was clipped by 4 bases and J by 4 bases; unmatched bases: 6. The CDR3 has 14 residues. The CDR3 DNA reads TGTGCCAGCAGTGCCAAAACAGGGGCCTATGGCTACACCTTC. This translates into CASSAKTGAYGYTF.

This chain joins TRBV24-1 and TRBJ2-1, with TRBD2 matching 15 bases. Trimming cost V 2 bases and J 7 bases; bases outside gene matches: 2. The length of the CDR3 is 16 residues. In germline, CDR1 is KGHDR, CDR2 SFDVKD. The DNA of the CDR3 is TGTGCCACCAGTGATTCGGGACTAGCGGGAGGTAATGAGCAGTTCTTC. This translates into CATSDSGLAGGNEQFF.

V and J are TRBV19 and TRBJ2-7; D gene uncertain. The V end lost 5 bases, the J end lost 2 bases, and 7 bases lay between the germline ends. The CDR3 consists of 12 residues. In germline, CDR1 is LNHDA, CDR2 SQIVND (reference sequence). CDR3 nucleotides: TGTGCCAGTAGTCACAGAACCTACGAGCAGTACTTC. Encoded protein: CASSHRTYEQYF.

This chain connects TRBV18 to TRBJ2-3, with TRBD1 matching 9 bases. V shed 0 bases, J shed 10 bases, and the junction held 8 bases outside the gene matches. Looked up from germline, CDR1 is KGHSH and CDR2 is LQKENI. The CDR3 has 15 amino acids. The CDR3 nucleotides read TGTGCCAGCTCACCACCCTCTCAGGACAGGGGTCCGCAGTATTTT. Its protein product is CASSPPSQDRGPQYF.

The count of this clone is one. CDR3 bases: TGTGCCAGCAGCCCCTCCTCGTACGAGCAGTACTTC. This encodes CASSPSSYEQYF. The rearrangement joins TRBV12-3 or TRBV12-4 to TRBJ2-7; D uncertain. V shed 6 bases and J shed 4 bases, with 10 bases lying between them. The CDR3 spans 12 residues.

The rearrangement uses TRBV11-3 and TRBJ2-7; D remains ambiguous. Trimming removed 5 bases at V and 2 bases at J, with 13 bases between. Per the germline V gene, CDR1 is SGHNT and CDR2 is YENEEA. The CDR3 has 14 amino acids. This chain's CDR3 is CASSPRVRAYEQYF. CDR3 bases: TGTGCCAGCAGCCCCCGGGTCAGAGCCTACGAGCAGTACTTC.

The chain recombines TRBV27 with TRBJ1-1, with D unresolved. Trimming took 6 bases from V and 1 from J, leaving 12 bases between them. CDR3 length equals 14 residues. Germline V lookup: CDR1 MNHEY, CDR2 SMNVEV (reference sequence). The CDR3 sequence is CASRQGLKNTEAFF. The CDR3 nucleotides are TGTGCCAGCAGGCAAGGACTGAAGAACACTGAAGCTTTCTTT.

This clone was seen a few times. The CDR3: CASSVGQETYEQYF. CDR3 nucleotide sequence: TGTGCCAGCAGCGTAGGACAGGAGACCTACGAGCAGTACTTC. The J gene is TRBJ2-7, the V gene TRBV9; maybe TRBD1 (6 bases). Trimming removed 0 bases at V and 2 bases at J, with 9 bases between. Germline V gene data show CDR1 as SGDLS and CDR2 as YYNGEE. This CDR3 has 14 residues.

The rearrangement joins TRBV6-1 to TRBJ2-5, with unresolved D. Trimming shortened V by 3 bases and J by 1 base, and 6 bases separated the two germline ends. Germline CDR1 MNHNS, CDR2 SASEGT. This CDR3 has 13 residues. Here the CDR3 reads CASSDRFQETQYF. Here the CDR3 DNA reads TGTGCCAGCAGTGACAGGTTCCAAGAGACCCAGTACTTC.

This sequence joins TRBV2 and TRBJ2-5; 12 bases fit TRBD1. This CDR3 region has 15 residues. Germline values: CDR1 SNHLY, CDR2 FYNNEI. V gave up 7 bases and J gave up 5 bases; unmatched junction bases: 8. The CDR3 reads CASTGTGGGWETQYF. CDR3 sequence (DNA): TGTGCCAGCACCGGGACAGGGGGCGGGTGGGAGACCCAGTACTTC.

The chain combines TRBV7-2 with TRBJ2-3; D perhaps matches TRBD2 (5 bases). Trimming stripped 4 bases from V and 6 bases from J, with 14 bases between. The length of the CDR3 is 14 residues. The germline CDR1 and CDR2 sequences are SGHTA and FQGNSA. The CDR3 nucleotides are TGTGCCAGCAGCTCGCACGGGGTTGGGGATACGCAGTATTTT. It is translated as CASSSHGVGDTQYF.